This TCR beta chain was found in a study of tumor and adjacent non-tumor tissue in lung cancer. About the research overall: Patients were aged roughly 30 to 76, roughly nine men and 5 women, stage I to III. Broader study findings: Significantly higher TCR diversity was found in tumor than normal lung.

The CDR3 spans 14 residues. Germline-derived CDR1 and CDR2 are SGHRS and YFSETQ. The template was RNA from unsorted bulk tissue. TCRbeta libraries were built with three rounds of nested PCR, modified from ARM-PCR. Each CDR3 protein is one row after TCRdb ran MiXCR on the multiplex PCR reads. The table records about 75,000 distinct CDR3 sequences, around 77% of them present only once. With respect to this clonotype: Antigen specificity is unknown. At one of its ends the junction is not consistent with the germline gene, which may arise from a read error.

This chain joins TRBV5-1 and TRBJ2-1; 9 bases fit TRBD1. Sequencing used lung tumor tissue. This receptor was taken from a woman between 45 and 65 years old with non-small cell lung cancer. CDR3 amino acids: CANSAIDRGSEQFF. The CDR3 DNA sequence: TGCGCCAACAGCGCAATCGACAGGGGGTCTGAGCAGTTCTTC.